Following are 30 T cell receptor beta chains from one sample sequenced in a study of preoperative IRX-2 immunotherapy in early breast cancer. The treatment is: preoperative locoregional IRX-2 cytokine immunotherapy. Sequencing was performed with immunoSEQ multiplex PCR; in TCRdb, only in-frame clones are kept and a portion is missing. The table shows 20,000 to 30,000 clones, with 75% to 90% occurring only once. Sequenced material: lymph node tissue, taken after IRX-2 immunotherapy. The receptor source for this set is a human donor with breast cancer.

V is TRBV10-3 and J is TRBJ2-4; D ambiguous. V was pared by 10 bases and J by 1 base, with 17 bases between. The CDR3 length is 15 residues. CDR1 is ENHRY, CDR2 SYGVKD, per germline. CDR3 protein: CATSPEPTAKNIQYF. CDR3 DNA sequence: TGTGCCACCTCCCCCGAGCCGACGGCCAAAAACATTCAGTACTTC.

CDR3 DNA sequence: TGTGCCACCAGCAGAGCACGCGGACAGGGGGGGTTGGCTTTCTTT. Its translation is CATSRARGQGGLAFF. The chain carries TRBV15 and TRBJ1-1; the match to TRBD1 covers 10 bases. The germline gives CDR1 LNHNV, CDR2 YYDKDF (reference sequence). The CDR3 spans 15 residues. V shed 1 base, J shed 11 bases, and the junction held 10 bases outside the gene matches.

This chain joins TRBV7-5 and TRBJ1-6; the tabulated D call, TRBD1, remains unverified against the DNA. TRBV7-5 is listed as a pseudogene. This CDR3 contains 17 residues. The CDR3 DNA sequence: TGTGCCAGCAGCTTAGCCTGGGCAGGGGAAGGTAATTCACCCCTCCACTTT. Translated: CASSLAWAGEGNSPLHF.

The CDR3 reads CASSDRAGANEKLFF. The DNA for the CDR3 is TGTGCCAGCAGTGACCGAGCAGGGGCTAATGAAAAACTGTTTTTT. The chain carries TRBV6-8 and TRBJ1-4; the D gene is possibly TRBD1 (6 bases). CDR3 length: 15 residues. The V end lost 5 bases, the J end lost 3 bases, and 13 bases lay between the germline ends. Germline assignment: CDR1 MNHGY and CDR2 SAAAGT.

J is TRBJ1-4 and V is TRBV5-1; D is unresolved. The CDR3 is made up of 15 amino acids. V lost 0 bases and J lost 0, with 6 bases in between. Germline V gene lookup returns CDR1 SGHRS and CDR2 YFSETQ. The CDR3 reads CASSLAGTTNEKLFF. In nucleotides, the CDR3 is TGCGCCAGCAGCTTGGCTGGGACAACTAATGAAAAACTGTTTTTT.

This clone was seen a handful of times. J is TRBJ1-4 and V is TRBV30; D gene uncertain. The V gene lost 2 bases and the J gene lost 6 bases, with 4 bases spanning the gap. Per germline, CDR1 GTSNPN and CDR2 SVGIG (reference sequence). CDR3 length equals 11 residues. The CDR3 DNA reads TGTGCCTGGAGTAATGATGAAAAACTGTTTTTT. Protein sequence: CAWSNDEKLFF.

Written as DNA, the CDR3 is TGTGCCAGTAGTATGGGGTCTTCTCCTTATGGCTACACCTTC. It translates to CASSMGSSPYGYTF. J is TRBJ1-2 and V is TRBV19; no clear D gene. The CDR3 spans 14 residues. V gave up 3 bases and J gave up 5 bases, with 13 bases separating them. Looked up from germline, CDR1 is LNHDA and CDR2 is SQIVND (reference sequence).

The chain couples TRBV19 to TRBJ1-5; D remains ambiguous. Trimming took off 1 base at V and 0 bases at J, with 7 bases between the two ends. Germline loops: CDR1 LNHDA, CDR2 SQIVND (reference sequence). The CDR3 is made up of 15 amino acids. The CDR3: CASSIVWYSNQPQHF. DNA of the CDR3: TGTGCCAGTAGTATAGTTTGGTATAGCAATCAGCCCCAGCATTTT. Full variable domain (outside the CDR3, taken from reference TRBV19 and TRBJ1-5): DGGITQSPKYLFRKEGQNVTLSCEQNLNHDAMYWYRQDPGQGLRLIYYSQIVNDFQKGDIAEGYSVSREKKESFPLTVTSAQKNPTAFYLCASSIVWYSNQPQHFGDGTRLSIL.

The chain employs TRBV6-7 and TRBJ1-5; D is perhaps TRBD1 (5 bases). TRBV6-7 is identified as an open reading frame with a role that is uncertain. This CDR3 comprises 15 residues. V lost 5 bases, J lost 3 bases, and 14 bases lay in between. The chain's CDR3 is CASSEAKGPNQPQHF. The CDR3, as DNA: TGTGCCAGCAGTGAAGCTAAGGGACCCAATCAGCCCCAGCATTTT.

This chain joins TRBV28 and TRBJ1-1, with 7 bases lining up with TRBD1. This CDR3 contains 15 residues. Germline trimming cut 5 bases from V and 0 bases from J; bases unmatched to any gene: 6. Germline loops: CDR1 MDHEN, CDR2 SYDVKM. CDR3 nucleotides: TGTGCCAGCAGTGTACCGGGACAGATGAACACTGAAGCTTTCTTT. Its protein is CASSVPGQMNTEAFF.

The chain employs TRBV25-1 and TRBJ1-1, with 10 bases identical to TRBD1. The CDR3 is made up of 14 amino acids. Germline-derived CDR1 and CDR2 are MGHDK and SYGVNS. V gave up 3 bases and J gave up 4 bases; unmatched junction bases: 2. The CDR3 sequence: CASSDGQGGTEAFF. DNA of the CDR3: TGTGCCAGCAGTGATGGACAGGGGGGCACTGAAGCTTTCTTT.

The V gene is TRBV28, the J gene TRBJ2-1; no definite D call. CDR1 is MDHEN and CDR2 is SYDVKM in the germline V gene. CDR3 length equals 12 residues. V was cut by 5 bases and J by 6 bases, with 8 bases left in between. CDR3 sequence reads: CASSLGINEQFF. DNA of the CDR3: TGTGCCAGCAGTCTGGGGATCAATGAGCAGTTCTTC. Together with reference TRBV28 and TRBJ2-1, the CDR3 gives the full variable domain: DVKVTQSSRYLVKRTGEKVFLECVQDMDHENMFWYRQDPGLGLRLIYFSYDVKMKEKGDIPEGYSVSREKKERFSLILESASTNQTSMYLCASSLGINEQFFGPGTRLTVL.

The chain joins TRBV19 to TRBJ2-2; possibly TRBD1 for D (6 bases). Trimming took off 6 bases at V and 8 bases at J, with 25 bases between the two ends. Germline CDR1 and CDR2: LNHDA and SQIVND (reference sequence). This CDR3 has 17 amino acids. The CDR3 DNA sequence: TGTGCCAGTAGCGAGGGGGTGTACTATTCTAATCGAGGGGAGCTGTTTTTT. This translates into CASSEGVYYSNRGELFF.

The gene calls are TRBV6-8 and TRBJ1-5; D uncertain. The V end was cut by 10 bases, the J end by 3 bases, with 13 bases between. The CDR3 has 13 residues. Germline V gene lookup returns CDR1 MNHGY and CDR2 SAAAGT. The CDR3 bases are TGTGCCACAGCCCCCGCTTCCAATCAGCCCCAGCATTTT. Translating it yields CATAPASNQPQHF.

This clone was seen a single time. The chain employs TRBV5-1 and TRBJ2-1, with 8 bases aligning to TRBD2. The CDR3 contains 14 residues. Germline-derived CDR1 and CDR2 are SGHRS and YFSETQ. V dropped 4 bases and J dropped 2; count of bases not matched to a gene: 2. CDR3 amino acids: CASSREGAYNEQFF. CDR3 in DNA: TGCGCCAGCAGCCGGGAGGGGGCCTACAATGAGCAGTTCTTC.

The chain is built from TRBV25-1 and TRBJ2-7, with 8 bases identical to TRBD1. J was trimmed by 2 bases and V by 5 bases; bases with no gene match: 17. The CDR3 runs to 18 residues. Germline loops: CDR1 MGHDK, CDR2 SYGVNS. CDR3 sequence (DNA): TGTGCCAGCAGTCCCTCCCCCGGACAGGGAGATATTGCCTACGAGCAGTACTTC. Protein sequence: CASSPSPGQGDIAYEQYF.

The rearrangement uses TRBV19 and TRBJ1-4, with D tentatively TRBD1 (5 bases). Trimming took 8 bases from V and 8 from J, leaving 15 bases between them. Germline assignment: CDR1 LNHDA and CDR2 SQIVND (reference sequence). The CDR3 spans 13 residues. CDR3 protein: CASWGREAEKLFF. The CDR3 region has the DNA TGTGCCAGTTGGGGCAGGGAAGCGGAAAAACTGTTTTTT.

This clone came up once. This chain joins TRBV30 and TRBJ2-3; 7 bases align to TRBD1. Germline V gene sequence: CDR1 GTSNPN, CDR2 SVGIG (reference sequence). With 3 bases clipped from V and 6 bases from J, the junction kept 15 bases outside the gene matches. The CDR3 consists of 16 residues. CDR3 sequence reads: CAWSITGAEFRDTQYF. The CDR3 DNA reads TGTGCCTGGAGCATTACAGGGGCGGAATTCCGCGATACGCAGTATTTT.

This chain links TRBV6-8 with TRBJ2-5; 7 nucleotides match TRBD2. Trimming removed 11 bases from V and 5 bases from J; junction bases left unmatched: 8. Looked up from germline, CDR1 is MNHGY and CDR2 is SAAAGT. The CDR3 totals 12 residues. CDR3 coding DNA: TGTGCCTCTTCAGCGGGGCGGGAGACCCAGTACTTC. It specifies CASSAGRETQYF.

The chain uses TRBV23-1 and TRBJ1-3, with a tentative D call TRBD1 (5 bases). Being an ORF, TRBV23-1 has a function that is uncertain. This CDR3 has 19 residues. The germline V and J ends were trimmed by 3 bases and 0 bases, with 21 bases remaining between them. The CDR3 region has the DNA TGCGCCAGCAGTCACCGGCTGACAGTTAACCGGAGCTCTGGAAACACCATATATTTT. It yields the protein CASSHRLTVNRSSGNTIYF.

CDR3 coding DNA: TGTGCCACCAGCAGAGTAGCGGGGGGCTCCTACGAGCAGTACTTC. It specifies CATSRVAGGSYEQYF. This chain uses TRBV15 with TRBJ2-7, with 10 positions matching TRBD2. The V and J ends lost 1 base and 0 bases, in that order; junction bases with no gene match: 0. CDR1 is LNHNV and CDR2 is YYDKDF in the germline V gene (reference sequence). The CDR3 extends over 15 amino acids. The variable domain in full, completed from reference TRBV15 and TRBJ2-7, reads DAMVIQNPRYQVTQFGKPVTLSCSQTLNHNVMYWYQQKSSQAPKLLFHYYDKDFNNEADTPDNFQSRRPNTSFCFLDIRSPGLGDTAMYLCATSRVAGGSYEQYFGPGTRLTVT.

The chain has TRBV6-8 and TRBJ1-6; unclear D gene. The CDR3 is made up of 13 amino acids. V was clipped by 2 bases and J by 6 bases, with 5 bases between them. Germline-derived CDR1 and CDR2 are MNHGY and SAAAGT. The chain's CDR3 is CASSYNLNSPLHF. DNA for the CDR3: TGTGCCAGCAGTTACAACCTTAATTCACCCCTCCACTTT.

CDR3 region: CSVEVGTGLYGYTF. In DNA form, the CDR3 reads TGCAGCGTTGAAGTGGGGACAGGGCTCTATGGCTACACCTTC. The gene calls are TRBV29-1 and TRBJ1-2, with 9 bases aligning to TRBD1. Germline loops: CDR1 SQVTM, CDR2 ANQGSEA. V trimming: 1 base; J trimming: 4 bases; junction bases outside the gene matches: 4. CDR3 length: 14 residues.

V usage is TRBV29-1 and J usage is TRBJ1-1; maybe TRBD1 (5 bases). There are 13 residues in the CDR3. Per germline, CDR1 SQVTM and CDR2 ANQGSEA. Trimming cost V 7 bases and J 4 bases, with 16 bases left between them. The DNA of the CDR3 is TGCAGCGGCCTCAGGGATTTAGGCACTGAAGCTTTCTTT. Its protein product is CSGLRDLGTEAFF.

The chain employs TRBV15 and TRBJ1-5; 10 bases agree with TRBD1. The germline V gene has CDR1 LNHNV and CDR2 YYDKDF (reference sequence). J was trimmed by 0 bases and V by 1 base; bases with no gene match: 9. The CDR3 runs to 19 residues. CDR3 nucleotides: TGTGCCACCAGCAGAGGACAGGGGGCTTCTTTTTATAGCAATCAGCCCCAGCATTTT. It encodes CATSRGQGASFYSNQPQHF.

J is TRBJ1-1 and V is TRBV10-1; D not certain. The germline CDR1 and CDR2 sequences are WNHNN and SYGVQD (reference sequence). This CDR3 has 13 amino acids. The ends were cut back, 3 bases at V and 1 base at J, with 6 bases in the middle. The CDR3 nucleotides read TGCGCCAGCAGTGATGAGAAGAACACTGAAGCTTTCTTT. Encoded protein: CASSDEKNTEAFF.

The chain couples TRBV6-8 to TRBJ1-2, with 8 bases lining up with TRBD1. In germline, CDR1 is MNHGY, CDR2 SAAAGT. The CDR3 is made up of 13 amino acids. V trimming: 10 bases; J trimming: 8 bases; junction bases outside the gene matches: 12. CDR3 sequence reads: CAIREDRAKGYTF. For the CDR3, the DNA is TGTGCCATCAGAGAGGACAGGGCTAAGGGCTACACCTTC.

The genes are TRBV12-2 and TRBJ2-4; the table calls TRBD1, which could not be checked here. TRBV12-2 is marked as a pseudogene. CDR3 length: 14 amino acids. CDR3 coding DNA: TGTGCCATCAACGCCGGGACAGGGGGAAACATTCAGTACTTC. Protein: CAINAGTGGNIQYF.

This clone was picked up one time. This sequence joins TRBV18 and TRBJ1-1; D not resolved. Trimming cost V 5 bases and J 6 bases, with 16 bases left between them. CDR1 is KGHSH, CDR2 LQKENI, per germline. The CDR3 runs to 14 residues. CDR3 sequence: CASSSNGGRSEAFF. In DNA, the CDR3 is TGTGCCAGCTCATCAAACGGAGGAAGGTCTGAAGCTTTCTTT.

V and J are TRBV10-3 and TRBJ2-2; 11 bases match TRBD1. V gave up 5 bases and J gave up 6 bases; unmatched junction bases: 5. Germline V CDR1 and CDR2: ENHRY, SYGVKD. The CDR3 length is 15 residues. The DNA of the CDR3 is TGTGCCATCAGTCGGACAGGGGGCGAGGCCGGGGAGCTGTTTTTT. This gives the protein CAISRTGGEAGELFF.